Presented here are 24 T cell receptor beta chains from one specimen sequenced in a study of T cell responses to AZD1222 COVID-19 vaccine. Generated by immunoSEQ multiplex PCR, the TCRdb table keeps only in-frame clones and is missing some. The sample holds about 120,000 clones, 75% to 90% seen once. Sequenced here: peripheral blood, sampled on day 0 of AZD1222 vaccination. Receptors were obtained from an adult in good health.

The chain joins TRBV6-6 to TRBJ2-7; 9 nucleotides line up with TRBD1. The CDR3 length is 15 residues. The V gene's germline CDR1 is MNHNY and CDR2 SVGAGI (reference sequence). V dropped 6 bases and J dropped 2; count of bases not matched to a gene: 8. The chain's CDR3 is CASSPTGGKPYEQYF. As DNA, the CDR3 is TGTGCCAGCAGCCCGACAGGGGGTAAGCCCTACGAGCAGTACTTC.

The rearrangement links TRBV10-3 to TRBJ2-1, with TRBD1 as a possible D gene (6 bases). The V end lost 6 bases, the J end lost 8 bases, and 11 bases lay between the germline ends. The CDR3 contains 12 residues. Germline-derived CDR1 and CDR2 are ENHRY and SYGVKD. The DNA for the CDR3 is TGTGCCATCAGGCCAGGGGCCCATGAGCAGTTCTTC. It encodes CAIRPGAHEQFF.

The genes are TRBV14 and TRBJ1-1, with D possibly TRBD1 on 5 matching bases. Trimming took off 2 bases at V and 1 base at J, with 11 bases between the two ends. The germline CDR1 and CDR2 sequences are SGHDN and FVKESK. This CDR3 has 15 amino acids. The CDR3 is CASSQLGPTNTEAFF. CDR3 DNA: TGTGCCAGCAGCCAACTGGGACCGACGAACACTGAAGCTTTCTTT.

The genes are TRBV6-5 and TRBJ1-2; D is ambiguous. The CDR3 has 14 amino acids. V was clipped by 5 bases and J by 4 bases, with 14 bases between them. Per germline, CDR1 MNHEY and CDR2 SVGAGI. The CDR3 nucleotides read TGTGCCAGCAGTCCCCAGGCAGGTAGCTATGGCTACACCTTC. Protein: CASSPQAGSYGYTF.

V gene TRBV9 combines with J gene TRBJ2-7, with D maybe TRBD1 (6 bases). Trimming removed 0 bases from V and 5 bases from J, with 18 bases in between. Germline CDR1 SGDLS, CDR2 YYNGEE. This CDR3 has 16 amino acids. CDR3 nucleotides: TGTGCCAGCAGCGTAGCCCCCCAGGGGCTCAGGCACGAGCAGTACTTC. Its protein product is CASSVAPQGLRHEQYF. The full variable domain, completed using reference TRBV9 and TRBJ2-7, is DSGVTQTPKHLITATGQRVTLRCSPRSGDLSVYWYQQSLDQGLQFLIQYYNGEERAKGNILERFSAQQFPDLHSELNLSSLELGDSALYFCASSVAPQGLRHEQYFGPGTRLTVT.

The rearrangement uses TRBV18 and TRBJ1-1; D is ambiguous. Germline V gene sequence: CDR1 KGHSH, CDR2 LQKENI. CDR3 length: 14 amino acids. V was clipped by 3 bases and J by 1 base, with 9 bases between them. This CDR3 is CASSPGSTNTEAFF. The CDR3 DNA follows: TGTGCCAGCTCACCGGGTAGCACGAACACTGAAGCTTTCTTT.

The rearrangement uses TRBV5-6 and TRBJ1-1; 7 positions match TRBD1. The CDR3 loop spans 15 amino acids. With V trimmed by 5 bases and J by 3 bases, 10 bases remained unmatched. Germline V gene data show CDR1 as SGHDT and CDR2 as YYEEEE. CDR3 residues: CASRTQGVPDTEAFF. CDR3 in DNA: TGTGCCAGCAGGACTCAGGGGGTCCCGGACACTGAAGCTTTCTTT.

The chain is built from TRBV12-3 or TRBV12-4 and TRBJ2-7; 10 nucleotides match TRBD1. Trimming cost V 11 bases and J 6 bases; bases outside gene matches: 4. The CDR3 totals 11 residues. CDR3 residues: CAGRDRGEQYF. The DNA for the CDR3 is TGTGCCGGGAGGGACAGGGGCGAGCAGTACTTC.

The DNA of the CDR3 is TGTGCCAGCAGCCCAACCTCTCGCGAGCAGTACTTC. It specifies CASSPTSREQYF. V and J are TRBV7-8 and TRBJ2-7; no clear D gene. This CDR3 has 12 amino acids. CDR1 and CDR2 (germline): SGHVS, FQNEAQ. Trimming shortened V by 5 bases and J by 6 bases, and 11 bases separated the two germline ends.

The CDR3 protein is CACKPGRLSGNTIYF. Here the CDR3 DNA reads TGTGCCTGCAAACCGGGACGTCTCTCTGGAAACACCATATATTTT. This chain links TRBV30 with TRBJ1-3, with D possibly matching TRBD1 (5 bases). Looked up from germline, CDR1 is GTSNPN and CDR2 is SVGIG (reference sequence). CDR3 size: 15 residues. Deletions cut 6 bases from V and 0 bases from J, with 15 bases between.

V usage is TRBV3-1 (or the pseudogene TRBV3-2) and J usage is TRBJ1-5; D ambiguous. Trimming took off 1 base at V and 4 bases at J, with 11 bases between the two ends. The CDR3 covers 15 residues. The germline V gene encodes CDR1 LGHDT and CDR2 YNNKEL (reference sequence). This CDR3 is CASSQGRSLNQPQHF. The CDR3 bases are TGTGCCAGCAGCCAAGGGAGGTCCCTTAATCAGCCCCAGCATTTT.

CDR3 amino acids: CASSFLGKRGDQETQYF. Here the CDR3 DNA reads TGTGCCAGCAGCTTCCTCGGAAAGAGGGGAGATCAAGAGACCCAGTACTTC. The V and J genes are TRBV5-6 and TRBJ2-5, with D perhaps matching TRBD1 or TRBD2 (5 bases each). Germline CDR1 and CDR2: SGHDT and YYEEEE. Trimming took 2 bases from V and 2 from J, leaving 19 bases between them. CDR3 size: 17 residues.

V and J are TRBV7-3 and TRBJ2-1, with D unclear. The CDR3 totals 17 residues. Trimming cost V 3 bases and J 3 bases, with 18 bases left between them. Germline CDR1 is SGHTA and CDR2 is FQGTGA. The DNA for the CDR3 is TGTGCCAGCAGCTTTCTACCCCGGCAGGACCACTACAATGAGCAGTTCTTC. It encodes CASSFLPRQDHYNEQFF.

The gene calls are TRBV18 and TRBJ2-3; D is undetermined. Germline assignment: CDR1 KGHSH and CDR2 LQKENI. The CDR3 runs 13 residues. V lost 3 bases to trimming and J lost 6 bases, with 10 bases between them. DNA of the CDR3: TGTGCCAGCTCACCCATGGTGAGCGATACGCAGTATTTT. Protein sequence: CASSPMVSDTQYF.

The gene calls are TRBV9 and TRBJ1-2, with D uncertain. The V gene's germline CDR1 is SGDLS and CDR2 YYNGEE. V lost 4 bases to trimming and J lost 1 base, with 2 bases between them. The CDR3 covers 11 residues. In DNA form, the CDR3 reads TGTGCCAGCAGCTTTAACTATGGCTACACCTTC. Amino acid sequence: CASSFNYGYTF.

The V call is TRBV5-1, the J call TRBJ1-3; D not resolved. Germline CDR1 SGHRS, CDR2 YFSETQ. The CDR3 is made up of 15 amino acids. The V end lost 0 bases, the J end lost 0 bases, and 7 bases lay between the germline ends. The CDR3 reads CASSLDTHSGNTIYF. The CDR3 DNA reads TGCGCCAGCAGCTTGGACACGCACTCTGGAAACACCATATATTTT.

This rearrangement joins TRBV11-3 to TRBJ2-5; D may correspond to TRBD1 or TRBD2 (5 bases each). V lost 5 bases to trimming and J lost 2 bases, with 12 bases between them. Germline-derived CDR1 and CDR2 are SGHNT and YENEEA. CDR3 length: 14 residues. CDR3 sequence: CASSPPGRQETQYF. The CDR3 bases are TGTGCCAGCAGCCCCCCGGGGCGGCAAGAGACCCAGTACTTC.

V gene TRBV28 combines with J gene TRBJ1-2; 8 bases are a match to TRBD1. J gave up 6 bases and V 4 bases, and 7 bases lay outside the gene matches. Germline V gene data show CDR1 as MDHEN and CDR2 as SYDVKM. CDR3 size: 14 residues. The CDR3 DNA reads TGTGCCAGCAGTTCCCTTCGACAGGGGAATGGCTACACCTTC. It translates to CASSSLRQGNGYTF.

The CDR3 coding sequence is TGTGCCAGCAGTCAAGCTGACAGTAGGGCCTACGAGCAGTACTTC. Protein: CASSQADSRAYEQYF. This chain links TRBV28 with TRBJ2-7, with D possibly being TRBD1 (5 bases). V was clipped by 5 bases and J by 2 bases, with 16 bases between them. Germline loops: CDR1 MDHEN, CDR2 SYDVKM. CDR3 size: 15 residues.

This rearrangement joins TRBV14 to TRBJ2-1; 13 nucleotides align to TRBD2. CDR3 length: 22 amino acids. V lost 4 bases, J lost 0 bases, and 18 bases stayed unmatched. The germline CDR1 and CDR2 sequences are SGHDN and FVKESK. CDR3 region: CASSPLGLGTSGAGGSYNEQFF. The CDR3 region has the DNA TGTGCCAGCAGCCCCCTGGGCCTTGGGACTAGCGGGGCCGGGGGCTCCTACAATGAGCAGTTCTTC.

In DNA, the CDR3 is TGTGCCTGGAGATTTAACACCGGGGAGCTGTTTTTT. This gives the protein CAWRFNTGELFF. This chain joins TRBV30 and TRBJ2-2; the D is unclear. CDR1 and CDR2 (germline): GTSNPN, SVGIG (reference sequence). The ends were cut back, 3 bases at V and 2 bases at J, with 4 bases in the middle. The CDR3 runs to 12 residues.

This chain joins TRBV12-3 or TRBV12-4 and TRBJ1-2, with no clear D. CDR3 length equals 11 residues. V dropped 8 bases and J dropped 2 bases, with 6 bases sitting between them. As DNA, the CDR3 is TGTGCCAGCGAAAGGAACTATGGCTACACCTTC. Translated, it gives CASERNYGYTF.

The V gene is TRBV20-1, the J gene TRBJ1-5, with D maybe TRBD1 (5 bases). In germline, CDR1 is DFQATT, CDR2 SNEGSKA (reference sequence). The V end was cut by 6 bases, the J end by 3 bases, with 6 bases between. This CDR3 spans 11 amino acids. CDR3 sequence: CSAGTNQPQHF. The CDR3 DNA is TGCAGTGCAGGGACCAATCAGCCCCAGCATTTT.

The chain is built from TRBV19 and TRBJ2-5; 7 bases map to TRBD2. Germline CDR1 LNHDA, CDR2 SQIVND (reference sequence). V dropped 3 bases and J dropped 5; count of bases not matched to a gene: 9. The CDR3 is 15 amino acids. The CDR3 here is CASSMRRTSVETQYF. The CDR3 DNA sequence: TGTGCCAGTAGTATGAGGAGAACTAGCGTGGAGACCCAGTACTTC.